This T cell receptor (beta chain) was recorded in a study of human T cells and chemical hapten exposure. Looking at the study overall: Weekly diphenylcyclopropenone doses were given to patients' scalps across the roughly 22-week study. Study-wide points: The presence of alopecia in the donors means their immune response may differ from healthy people's. Expanded TCRs made up significantly more big CDR3 similarity clusters than controls did.

Each CDR3 protein is one row after TCRdb ran MiXCR on the RACE reads. Here the sample spans some 110,000 distinct CDR3 sequences, roughly 12% being singletons. Time point given: patch test 3, about 24 weeks after DPC sensitization. The treatment denotes: therapeutic diphenylcyclopropenone sensitization with weekly scalp DPC. Blood draws came first, before each patch test. CDR1 is MDHEN, CDR2 SYDVKM, per germline. V was clipped by 4 bases and J by 6 bases, with 15 bases between them. CDR3 size: 15 residues. Ten or more counts support this clonotype. Its antigen is undetermined. The chain carries TRBV28 and TRBJ2-2; TRBD1 might be the D (6 bases). The origin of this receptor is a woman in her forties or fifties with alopecia areata. Some clones in this sample may be carry-over from other donors' samples. The sample here was whole blood, taken in connection with sensitization to the hapten diphenylcyclopropenone (DPC). The CDR3 nucleotides are TGTGCCAGCAGTTCTAGGGGGAAGGGGTCCGGGGAGCTGTTTTTT. It specifies CASSSRGKGSGELFF.